This entry lists 22 T cell receptor beta chains sequenced from one sample in a study of cytomegalovirus exposure and HLA in healthy donors. This PCR relied on a set of 60 Vbeta primers and 13 Jbeta primers. Clones were read by immunoSEQ multiplex PCR, and TCRdb kept only the in-frame ones, dropping some. The sample contains roughly 150,000 clones, 78% of which appear only once. Sequenced sample: PBMCs. Receptor source: a woman aged 40 to 49 in good health and CMV-seropositive.

The chain combines TRBV15 with TRBJ2-7; 7 bases map to TRBD2. V was clipped by 4 bases and J by 2 bases; unmatched bases: 5. The CDR3 is made up of 14 amino acids. Germline V gene data show CDR1 as LNHNV and CDR2 as YYDKDF (reference sequence). The CDR3 nucleotides are TGTGCCACCAGCATGAGCGGGGTAACCTACGAGCAGTACTTC. Protein sequence: CATSMSGVTYEQYF.

This clone came up a few times. The V and J genes are TRBV30 and TRBJ2-7; TRBD1 aligns across 7 bases. CDR1 is GTSNPN and CDR2 is SVGIG in the germline V gene (reference sequence). The CDR3 sequence is 13 residues long. V shed 5 bases and J 4 bases; nucleotides not matched to a gene: 8. The CDR3 coding sequence is TGTGCCTGGGGGGGACAGATTGGGTACGAGCAGTACTTC. Its protein is CAWGGQIGYEQYF.

The chain couples TRBV29-1 to TRBJ2-5; no clear D. V lost 1 base and J lost 8, with 14 bases in between. From germline, CDR1 is SQVTM and CDR2 ANQGSEA. CDR3 length: 13 residues. CDR3 in DNA: TGCAGCGTTGAAGGGTTCGCTGTAGTAACCCAGTACTTC. It yields the protein CSVEGFAVVTQYF. Drawing the rest from reference TRBV29-1 and TRBJ2-5, the complete variable domain is SAVISQKPSRDICQRGTSLTIQCQVDSQVTMMFWYRQQPGQSLTLIATANQGSEATYESGFVIDKFPISRPNLTFSTLTVSNMSPEDSSIYLCSVEGFAVVTQYFGPGTRLLVL.

The V call is TRBV7-3, the J call TRBJ2-5; TRBD2 matches 7 bases. Per the germline V gene, CDR1 is SGHTA and CDR2 is FQGTGA. The CDR3 runs to 14 residues. Germline trimming cut 5 bases from V and 7 bases from J; bases unmatched to any gene: 10. The chain's CDR3 is CASSPGGGSGTQYF. CDR3 DNA: TGTGCCAGCAGCCCGGGCGGGGGTTCGGGGACCCAGTACTTC.

This clone has more than one count but fewer than ten. V usage is TRBV4-1 and J usage is TRBJ1-2, with 7 bases matching TRBD1. Germline V gene sequence: CDR1 MGHRA, CDR2 YSYEKL. CDR3 length equals 15 residues. Trimming removed 3 bases from V and 0 bases from J; junction bases left unmatched: 4. CDR3 protein: CASSQPGTANYGYTF. The DNA for the CDR3 is TGCGCCAGCAGCCAGCCAGGGACAGCTAACTATGGCTACACCTTC.

The chain has TRBV4-1 and TRBJ2-7; a weak D match, TRBD1 (6 bases). Germline lookup yields CDR1 MGHRA and CDR2 YSYEKL. Trimming cost V 0 bases and J 6 bases, with 9 bases left between them. The CDR3 consists of 13 residues. CDR3 protein: CASSQEGRGEQYF. CDR3 sequence (DNA): TGCGCCAGCAGCCAAGAGGGCAGGGGCGAGCAGTACTTC.

With regard to this clone: Distinct nucleotide sequences in the sample also encode this CDR3. The rearrangement links TRBV5-4 to TRBJ2-7; the D gene is possibly TRBD1 (6 bases). Trimming stripped 0 bases from V and 5 bases from J, with 9 bases between. CDR3 length: 13 residues. Germline CDR1 and CDR2: SGHNT and YYREEE (reference sequence). CDR3 sequence (DNA): TGTGCCAGCAGCTTGGCTGGGGGCCACGAGCAGTACTTC. Translating it yields CASSLAGGHEQYF.

The chain employs TRBV4-2 and TRBJ2-5, with D maybe TRBD1 (5 bases). Germline lookup yields CDR1 LGHNA and CDR2 YNFKEQ. CDR3 size: 12 residues. Trimming removed 4 bases at V and 5 bases at J, with 8 bases between. The CDR3 loop reads CASSPPGETQYF. CDR3 nucleotide sequence: TGTGCCAGCAGCCCCCCAGGGGAGACCCAGTACTTC.

V and J are TRBV4-3 and TRBJ1-1, with D perhaps matching TRBD1 (5 bases). Germline loops: CDR1 LGHNA, CDR2 YSLEER. CDR3 length: 14 amino acids. Trimming left V 0 bases short and J 1 base short, with 6 bases between. Here the CDR3 DNA reads TGCGCCAGCAGCCAAGAAGACAGGAACACTGAAGCTTTCTTT. This encodes CASSQEDRNTEAFF.

The sample holds one count of this clone. This sequence joins TRBV14 and TRBJ1-2; 7 positions agree with TRBD1. Per the germline V gene, CDR1 is SGHDN and CDR2 is FVKESK. The V and J ends lost 4 bases and 8 bases, in that order; junction bases with no gene match: 7. The CDR3 has 13 residues. CDR3 nucleotide sequence: TGTGCCAGCAGCCTCAAAAGGACAGGAGGCTACACCTTC. Translating gives CASSLKRTGGYTF.

The J gene is TRBJ1-1, the V gene TRBV7-2; weak D call: TRBD1 (6 bases). V shed 5 bases and J shed 4 bases, with 14 bases lying between them. The CDR3 length is 14 residues. Germline values: CDR1 SGHTA, CDR2 FQGNSA. CDR3 protein: CASSRGGATTEAFF. In nucleotides, the CDR3 is TGTGCCAGCAGCCGCGGGGGGGCTACCACTGAAGCTTTCTTT.

The rearrangement links TRBV4-1 to TRBJ1-2, with a tentative D call TRBD1 (6 bases). The CDR3 runs to 15 residues. Germline CDR1 and CDR2: MGHRA and YSYEKL. The V end was cut by 4 bases, the J end by 8 bases, with 20 bases between. The chain's CDR3 is CASSLTLSRGTGYTF. The CDR3 region has the DNA TGCGCCAGCAGCCTTACTTTATCAAGGGGGACCGGCTACACCTTC.

V usage is TRBV30 and J usage is TRBJ2-2, with D unclear. The length of the CDR3 is 14 residues. Per germline, CDR1 GTSNPN and CDR2 SVGIG (reference sequence). V was trimmed by 2 bases and J by 2 bases, leaving 9 bases between them. CDR3 sequence reads: CAWSQLSNTGELFF. The DNA for the CDR3 is TGTGCCTGGAGTCAACTGAGTAACACCGGGGAGCTGTTTTTT.

The chain couples TRBV5-4 to TRBJ2-5, with D possibly being TRBD2 (6 bases). Germline V gives CDR1 SGHNT, CDR2 YYREEE (reference sequence). There are 16 residues in the CDR3. The ends were cut back, 0 bases at V and 1 base at J, with 13 bases in the middle. The CDR3 loop reads CASSLAPAGGQETQYF. The CDR3 DNA is TGTGCCAGCAGCTTGGCTCCAGCGGGCGGCCAAGAGACCCAGTACTTC.

The genes are TRBV5-1 and TRBJ1-1; tentatively, D is TRBD1 (6 bases). V lost 0 bases to trimming and J lost 0 bases, with 9 bases between them. This CDR3 region has 15 residues. The germline V gene has CDR1 SGHRS and CDR2 YFSETQ. Here the CDR3 reads CASSLGGGLNTEAFF. The CDR3 DNA follows: TGCGCCAGCAGCTTGGGAGGGGGTTTGAACACTGAAGCTTTCTTT.

This rearrangement joins TRBV10-3 to TRBJ1-2; weak D call: TRBD1 (5 bases). The CDR3 covers 14 residues. Germline V CDR1 and CDR2: ENHRY, SYGVKD. V was pared by 4 bases and J by 0 bases, with 9 bases between. CDR3 bases: TGTGCCATCAGTGGACAGCCCGCTAACTATGGCTACACCTTC. The encoded protein is CAISGQPANYGYTF.

V and J are TRBV5-4 and TRBJ1-6, with D tentatively TRBD1 (5 bases). Trimming removed 4 bases at V and 6 bases at J, with 14 bases between. Germline CDR1 and CDR2: SGHNT and YYREEE (reference sequence). The length of the CDR3 is 15 residues. The CDR3 coding sequence is TGTGCCAGCAGCCGGGGGGGTAGCTCTAATTCACCCCTCCACTTT. Translating it yields CASSRGGSSNSPLHF.

The V and J genes are TRBV2 and TRBJ2-7, with D perhaps matching TRBD2 (7 bases). Germline values: CDR1 SNHLY, CDR2 FYNNEI. The CDR3 is made up of 15 amino acids. The ends were cut back, 7 bases at V and 0 bases at J, with 16 bases in the middle. The CDR3 protein is CASKTGGTSSYEQYF. The CDR3 DNA sequence: TGTGCCAGCAAAACGGGGGGCACGAGCTCCTACGAGCAGTACTTC.

V usage is TRBV7-8 and J usage is TRBJ1-3; D unresolved. CDR1 and CDR2 (germline): SGHVS, FQNEAQ. Trimming pared 1 base from V and 4 bases from J, leaving 8 bases between. The CDR3 extends over 14 amino acids. For the CDR3, the DNA is TGTGCCAGCAGCTTAGAGGCGGGAGGAAACACCATATATTTT. It encodes CASSLEAGGNTIYF.

This clone has just a few counts. Relative to the germline gene, one junction end is altered; a read error may explain this. The V gene is TRBV11-3, the J gene TRBJ2-6; TRBD1 is a possible D gene (5 bases). CDR3 length: 18 residues. Per the germline V gene, CDR1 is SGHNT and CDR2 is YENEEA. CDR3 in amino acids: CASSLYSALFSGANGLTF. The CDR3 DNA reads as TGTGCCAGCAGCTTATACAGTGCTCTTTTCTCTGGGGCCAACGGCCTGACTTTC.

This clone appeared a few times. The chain is built from TRBV4-1 and TRBJ1-4; TRBD1 matches 10 bases. V lost 3 bases to trimming and J lost 8 bases; unmatched junction nucleotides: 3. This CDR3 spans 14 amino acids. Germline assignment: CDR1 MGHRA and CDR2 YSYEKL. The chain's CDR3 is CASSHGTGEEKLFF. CDR3 nucleotides: TGCGCCAGCAGCCATGGGACAGGGGAAGAAAAACTGTTTTTT.

The chain recombines TRBV30 with TRBJ1-4; D possibly corresponds to TRBD1 (6 bases). Per germline, CDR1 GTSNPN and CDR2 SVGIG (reference sequence). Trimming removed 3 bases from V and 6 bases from J, with 14 bases in between. The CDR3 is 14 residues long. The CDR3 DNA sequence: TGTGCCTGGAGATTTGGGGGCGACCATGAAAAACTGTTTTTT. Protein: CAWRFGGDHEKLFF.